This T cell receptor beta chain was sequenced in a study of Graves' ophthalmopathy and Graves' hyperthyroidism. This clonotype was counted many times. Its specificity is unknown. Germline V gene data show CDR1 as SGHVS and CDR2 as FNYEAQ. V lost 1 base and J lost 1, with 7 bases in between. The CDR3 is made up of 14 amino acids. The study, taken as a whole, reports: Built on 13 signatures, a model told ophthalmopathy apart from stable hyperthyroidism with about 88% sensitivity and 75% to 82% specificity. Sensitivity reached 70.59% and specificity around 72% when the model predicted ophthalmopathy progression.

The TCR beta CDR3 regions underwent amplification from RNA transcripts. First-round RT-PCR employed HTBI primers, with a second-round multiplex PCR after it. TCRdb ran MiXCR on the multiplex PCR reads and lists one entry per CDR3 protein. The repertoire consists of around 520,000 distinct CDR3 sequences, with approximately 37% occurring once and the leading ten covering 3.5% to 4.5%. The sample consisted of peripheral blood or thyroid tissue (not recorded which). The source of this sequence is an adult man with Graves' hyperthyroidism. The chain is built from TRBV7-6 and TRBJ1-1, with a possible D match to TRBD1 (5 bases). The CDR3 loop reads CASSLETANTEAFF. CDR3 nucleotides: TGTGCCAGCAGCTTAGAGACAGCGAACACTGAAGCTTTCTTT.